These 13 T cell receptor beta chains were sequenced from one sample in a study of cytomegalovirus exposure and HLA in healthy donors. It was with 60 Vbeta and 13 Jbeta primers that the PCR ran. TCRdb keeps only in-frame clones here, not all; method: immunoSEQ multiplex PCR. The sample includes about 180,000 clones, just over 70% of them seen just once. The sample taken for sequencing was PBMCs. All receptors come from a human donor in good health.

The chain joins TRBV5-6 to TRBJ1-1; 7 bases fit TRBD1. The germline CDR1 and CDR2 sequences are SGHDT and YYEEEE. V lost 3 bases, J lost 6 bases, and 8 bases stayed unmatched. The CDR3 runs 14 residues. For the CDR3, the DNA is TGTGCCAGCAGCTGGCTTACAGGGGCCGCTGAAGCTTTCTTT. It is translated as CASSWLTGAAEAFF.

The V and J genes are TRBV6-6 and TRBJ1-1; D not resolved. The CDR3 spans 14 residues. Germline CDR1 MNHNY, CDR2 SVGAGI (reference sequence). V was clipped by 0 bases and J by 0 bases, with 5 bases between them. The CDR3 DNA reads as TGTGCCAGCAGTTACTCGCGAGTGAACACTGAAGCTTTCTTT. Amino acids: CASSYSRVNTEAFF.

This clone showed up just a few times. This chain uses TRBV9 with TRBJ2-3; TRBD2 matches 12 bases. Germline assignment: CDR1 SGDLS and CDR2 YYNGEE. The CDR3 covers 16 residues. After removal of 4 bases from V and 8 bases from J, the junction contained 11 bases not matched to a gene. CDR3 sequence (DNA): TGTGCCAGCAGCCTAAGCGGACTAGCGGGGTTCTCTACGCAGTATTTT. Amino acids: CASSLSGLAGFSTQYF.

The V gene is TRBV6-1, the J gene TRBJ2-7, with D possibly TRBD1 on 5 matching bases. This CDR3 is 13 amino acids long. V lost 4 bases, J lost 5 bases, and 12 bases lay in between. CDR1 is MNHNS and CDR2 is SASEGT in the germline V gene. The CDR3 coding sequence is TGTGCCAGCAGTGGGACAAGGTTCGACGAGCAGTACTTC. Translating gives CASSGTRFDEQYF.

The chain uses TRBV9 and TRBJ1-4; TRBD1 might be the D (5 bases). Germline loops: CDR1 SGDLS, CDR2 YYNGEE. V shed 2 bases and J shed 11 bases, with 10 bases lying between them. This CDR3 is built from 12 residues. CDR3 region: CASSVTGGKLFF. The DNA of the CDR3 is TGTGCCAGCAGCGTTACAGGTGGGAAACTGTTTTTT. Based on the CDR3 plus reference TRBV9 and TRBJ1-4, the full variable domain is DSGVTQTPKHLITATGQRVTLRCSPRSGDLSVYWYQQSLDQGLQFLIQYYNGEERAKGNILERFSAQQFPDLHSELNLSSLELGDSALYFCASSVTGGKLFFGSGTQLSVL.

This clone has just a few counts. The chain recombines TRBV4-1 with TRBJ1-2; the D gene is possibly TRBD1 (5 bases). With 5 bases removed from V and 10 bases from J, the gap between germline ends came to 14 bases. Germline CDR1 and CDR2: MGHRA and YSYEKL. The CDR3 covers 12 residues. The CDR3, as DNA: TGCGCCAGCAGCTTCCCGGGGGGGGACTACACCTTC. This gives the protein CASSFPGGDYTF.

This clone has a single count. The chain combines TRBV7-8 with TRBJ2-7; possible D gene TRBD2, 6 bases. The V and J ends lost 6 bases and 0 bases respectively, with 9 bases between them. The germline gives CDR1 SGHVS, CDR2 FQNEAQ. The CDR3 runs to 13 residues. Here the CDR3 DNA reads TGTGCCAGCAGGGCGACTAGCTCCTACGAGCAGTACTTC. Translated: CASRATSSYEQYF. Supplemented by reference TRBV7-8 and TRBJ2-7, the full variable domain reads GAGVSQSPRYKVAKRGQDVALRCDPISGHVSLFWYQQALGQGPEFLTYFQNEAQLDKSGLPSDRFFAERPEGSVSTLKIQRTQQEDSAVYLCASRATSSYEQYFGPGTRLTVT.

The chain couples TRBV2 to TRBJ1-1; the D gene is possibly TRBD1 (6 bases). Germline V lookup: CDR1 SNHLY, CDR2 FYNNEI. The CDR3 spans 15 residues. V dropped 7 bases and J dropped 1 base, with 16 bases sitting between them. The CDR3: CASTQTPTGNTEAFF. The DNA for the CDR3 is TGTGCCAGCACCCAAACACCGACAGGGAACACTGAAGCTTTCTTT.

The chain employs TRBV1 and TRBJ1-6; no DNA check was done on the table's D call, TRBD1. TRBV1 counts as a pseudogene. CDR3 length equals 20 residues. This CDR3 reads CTSSQDRDRAPLVDNSPLHF. DNA of the CDR3: TGCACCAGCAGCCAAGATAGGGACAGGGCCCCCCTTGTCGATAATTCACCCCTCCACTTT.

This rearrangement joins TRBV6-5 to TRBJ1-1, with 8 bases identical to TRBD1. Germline V gene sequence: CDR1 MNHEY, CDR2 SVGAGI. The CDR3 spans 14 residues. J was trimmed by 4 bases and V by 4 bases; bases with no gene match: 5. The CDR3 region has the DNA TGTGCCAGCAGTTGGAGACAGGGGAGCACTGAAGCTTTCTTT. Translated, it gives CASSWRQGSTEAFF.

The chain recombines TRBV4-3 with TRBJ1-6; no clear D gene. Germline V gives CDR1 LGHNA, CDR2 YSLEER. Trimming cost V 0 bases and J 0 bases, with 9 bases left between them. The CDR3 loop spans 17 amino acids. The CDR3 bases are TGCGCCAGCAGCCAAGACAGGATACGCTCCTATAATTCACCCCTCCACTTT. It translates to CASSQDRIRSYNSPLHF.

This chain connects TRBV4-3 to TRBJ2-5; 10 positions match TRBD2. CDR1 LGHNA and CDR2 YSLEER come from the germline V gene. V trimming: 0 bases; J trimming: 2 bases; junction bases outside the gene matches: 6. The CDR3 sequence is 17 residues long. The chain's CDR3 is CASSQDRAGGWQETQYF. The CDR3 DNA sequence: TGCGCCAGCAGCCAAGATCGAGCGGGGGGGTGGCAAGAGACCCAGTACTTC.

V is TRBV6-5 and J is TRBJ2-5, with 7 bases identical to TRBD1. The tail of the sequence fits TRBJ2-7 better, so the J call may be wrong. The CDR3 sequence is 15 residues long. Germline assignment: CDR1 MNHEY and CDR2 SVGAGI. The CDR3 region has the DNA TGTGCCAGCACCCCAAGGGGGACAGCTTCCTACGAGCAGTACTTC. This encodes CASTPRGTASYEQYF.